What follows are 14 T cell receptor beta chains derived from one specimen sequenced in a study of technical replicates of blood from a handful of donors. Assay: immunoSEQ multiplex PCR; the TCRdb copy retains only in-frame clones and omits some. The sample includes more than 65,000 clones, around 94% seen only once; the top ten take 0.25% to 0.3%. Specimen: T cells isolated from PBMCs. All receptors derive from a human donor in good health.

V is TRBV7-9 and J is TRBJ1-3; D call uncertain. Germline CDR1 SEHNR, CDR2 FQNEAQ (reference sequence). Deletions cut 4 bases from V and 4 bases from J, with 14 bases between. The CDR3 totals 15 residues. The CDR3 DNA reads TGTGCCAGCAGCTCGCACGAGGGCGCGGGAAACACCATATATTTT. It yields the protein CASSSHEGAGNTIYF. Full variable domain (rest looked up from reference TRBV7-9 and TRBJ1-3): DTGVSQNPRHKITKRGQNVTFRCDPISEHNRLYWYRQTLGQGPEFLTYFQNEAQLEKSRLLSDRFSAERPKGSFSTLEIQRTEQGDSAMYLCASSSHEGAGNTIYFGEGSWLTVV.

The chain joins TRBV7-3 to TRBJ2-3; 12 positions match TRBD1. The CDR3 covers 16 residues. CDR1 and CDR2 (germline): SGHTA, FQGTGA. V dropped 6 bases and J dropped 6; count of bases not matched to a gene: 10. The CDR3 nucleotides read TGTGCCAGCAGTCCCGGGACAGGGGGCTATGGGGATACGCAGTATTTT. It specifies CASSPGTGGYGDTQYF.

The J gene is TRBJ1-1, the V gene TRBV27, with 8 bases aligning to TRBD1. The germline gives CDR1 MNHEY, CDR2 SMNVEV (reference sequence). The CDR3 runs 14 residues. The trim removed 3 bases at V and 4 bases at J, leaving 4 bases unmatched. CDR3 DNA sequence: TGTGCCAGCAGTTTCCAGGGGGCGAGCACTGAAGCTTTCTTT. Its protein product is CASSFQGASTEAFF.

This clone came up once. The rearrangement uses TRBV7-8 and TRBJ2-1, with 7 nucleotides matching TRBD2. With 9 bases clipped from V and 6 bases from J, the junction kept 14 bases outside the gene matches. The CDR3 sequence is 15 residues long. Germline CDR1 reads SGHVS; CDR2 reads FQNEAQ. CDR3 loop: CASEKGTRGVNEQFF. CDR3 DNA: TGTGCCAGTGAGAAGGGAACCCGGGGGGTCAATGAGCAGTTCTTC.

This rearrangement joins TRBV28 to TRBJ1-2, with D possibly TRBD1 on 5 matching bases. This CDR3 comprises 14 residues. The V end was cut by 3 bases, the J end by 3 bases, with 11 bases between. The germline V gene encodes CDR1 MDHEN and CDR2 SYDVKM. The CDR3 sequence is CASSLGGDHYGYTF. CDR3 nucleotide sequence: TGTGCCAGCAGTTTGGGGGGGGATCACTATGGCTACACCTTC.

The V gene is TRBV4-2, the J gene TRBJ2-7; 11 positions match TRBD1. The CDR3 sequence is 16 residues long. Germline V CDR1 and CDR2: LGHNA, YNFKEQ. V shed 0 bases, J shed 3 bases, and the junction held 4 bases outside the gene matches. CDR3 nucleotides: TGTGCCAGCAGCCAAGATGGGACAGGGGGAGGCTACGAGCAGTACTTC. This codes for CASSQDGTGGGYEQYF.

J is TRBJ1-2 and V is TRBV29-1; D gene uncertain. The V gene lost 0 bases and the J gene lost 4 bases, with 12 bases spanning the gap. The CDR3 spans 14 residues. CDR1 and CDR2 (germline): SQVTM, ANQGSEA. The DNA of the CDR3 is TGCAGCGTTGAAGACAGACGGGGAGGCTATGGCTACACCTTC. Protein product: CSVEDRRGGYGYTF.

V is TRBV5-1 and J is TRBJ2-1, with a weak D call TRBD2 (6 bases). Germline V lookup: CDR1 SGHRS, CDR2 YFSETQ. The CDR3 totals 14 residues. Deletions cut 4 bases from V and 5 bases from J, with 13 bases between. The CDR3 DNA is TGCGCCAGCAGCCCGGAGACTAGGAACAATGAGCAGTTCTTC. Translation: CASSPETRNNEQFF.

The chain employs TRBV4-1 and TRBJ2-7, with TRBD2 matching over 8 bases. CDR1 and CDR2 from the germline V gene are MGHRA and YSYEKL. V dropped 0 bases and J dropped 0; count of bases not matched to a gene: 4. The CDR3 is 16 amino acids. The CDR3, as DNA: TGCGCCAGCAGCCAAGAGGGGCGGGGGGCCTCCTACGAGCAGTACTTC. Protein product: CASSQEGRGASYEQYF.

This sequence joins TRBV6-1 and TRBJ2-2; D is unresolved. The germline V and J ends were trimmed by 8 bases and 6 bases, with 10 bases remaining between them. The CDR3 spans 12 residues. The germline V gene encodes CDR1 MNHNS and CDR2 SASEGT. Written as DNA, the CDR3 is TGTGCCAGCGGCAAAGTGCCCGGGGAGCTGTTTTTT. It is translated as CASGKVPGELFF.

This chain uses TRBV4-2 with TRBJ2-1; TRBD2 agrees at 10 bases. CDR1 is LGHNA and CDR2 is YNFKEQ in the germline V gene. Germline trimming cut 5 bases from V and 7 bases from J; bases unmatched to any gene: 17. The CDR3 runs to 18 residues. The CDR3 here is CASSGLAASAPTGNEQFF. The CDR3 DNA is TGTGCCAGCAGCGGACTAGCGGCCTCAGCGCCTACAGGGAATGAGCAGTTCTTC.

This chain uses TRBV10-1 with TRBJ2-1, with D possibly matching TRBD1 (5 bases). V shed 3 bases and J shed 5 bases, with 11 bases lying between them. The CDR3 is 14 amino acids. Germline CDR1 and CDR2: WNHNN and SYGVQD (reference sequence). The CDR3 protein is CASSEADSHNEQFF. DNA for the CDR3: TGCGCCAGCAGTGAAGCAGACAGCCACAATGAGCAGTTCTTC.

In DNA form, the CDR3 reads TGTGCCAGCAGCGTACCCAATTCAGACGAGCAGTACTTC. The encoded protein is CASSVPNSDEQYF. The chain joins TRBV9 to TRBJ2-7; D is uncertain. The V gene's germline CDR1 is SGDLS and CDR2 YYNGEE. The CDR3 length is 13 residues. Trimming removed 1 base at V and 5 bases at J, with 10 bases between.

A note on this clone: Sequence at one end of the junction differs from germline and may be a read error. The CDR3, as DNA: TGTGCTAGCAGCTACCGGGACACCCAAGAGACCCAGTACTTC. Translation: CASSYRDTQETQYF. The chain uses TRBV7-7 and TRBJ2-5, with a possible D match to TRBD1 (6 bases). The CDR3 totals 14 residues. CDR1 SSHAT and CDR2 FNYEAQ come from the germline V gene (reference sequence).